The present T cell receptor (beta chain) was sequenced within a study of T-cell reconstitution after alpha-beta-depleted transplantation in children. Notes on the study in general: Several hundred expanded graft clones reportedly gave rise to the alpha-beta T cells present about two months after transplant. T-cell numbers and diversity one year post-transplant derived largely from freshly generated T cells.

Unique molecular identifiers were built into the TCRbeta library. From the PCR reads, TCRdb called clonotypes with MiXCR, one entry per CDR3 protein. The sample carries approximately 220,000 distinct CDR3 sequences, roughly 18% recorded once. There are 21 residues in the CDR3. The V segment lost 5 bases and the J segment 0 bases; nucleotides outside the gene matches: 18. Germline CDR1 MNHEY, CDR2 SMNVEV (reference sequence). As to this clonotype: As yet, its antigen is unknown.

The V and J genes are TRBV27 and TRBJ1-6, with 8 bases fitting TRBD1. The receptor was derived from a male patient between 2 and 10 years old who had a stem cell transplant for acute lymphoblastic leukemia, so the T cells may come from the graft donor. The specimen was PBMCs, mostly from graft donor cells, collected 360 days after TCRalphabeta/CD19-depleted stem cell transplant. The CDR3 DNA reads TGTGCCAGCAGTAGAAACTATGGACAGGGATTTGCGAGCTCCTATAATTCACCCCTCCACTTT. Amino acids: CASSRNYGQGFASSYNSPLHF.